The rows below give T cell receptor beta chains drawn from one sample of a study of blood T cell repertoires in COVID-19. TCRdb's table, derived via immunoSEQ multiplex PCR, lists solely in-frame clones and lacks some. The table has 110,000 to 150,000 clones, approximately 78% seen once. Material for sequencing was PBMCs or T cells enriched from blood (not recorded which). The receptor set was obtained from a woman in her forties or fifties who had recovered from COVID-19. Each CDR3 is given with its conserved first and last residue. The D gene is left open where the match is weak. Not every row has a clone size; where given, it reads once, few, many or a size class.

DNA: TGTGCCAGCAGCCCAGGAGGCGGGGGAAAGGAGACCCAGTACTTC
CDR3: CASSPGGGGKETQYF
size: -
D: TRBD2
V: TRBV7-2
J: TRBJ2-5

DNA: TGTGCCAGCAGCCAAGAGACAGGGAAGGACTATGGCTACACCTTC
CDR3: CASSQETGKDYGYTF
size: -
D: TRBD1
V: TRBV3-1/TRBV3-2
J: TRBJ1-2

DNA: TGTGCCAGCAGCGGAGGGACTACCGAGGGCGAGCAGTACTTC
CDR3: CASSGGTTEGEQYF
size: -
D: TRBD2
V: TRBV5-4
J: TRBJ2-7

DNA: TGTGCCAGCAGCGCTCGGACACTTAACACCGGGGAGCTGTTTTTT
CDR3: CASSARTLNTGELFF
size: -
D: -
V: TRBV3-1/TRBV3-2
J: TRBJ2-2

DNA: TGTGCCACCAGTGATTTTGGAGGCCAGTACACCGGGGAGCTGTTTTTT
CDR3: CATSDFGGQYTGELFF
size: -
D: -
V: TRBV24-1
J: TRBJ2-2

DNA: TGTGCCACCAGAGACTTCCGGGACAGTCGTGAAAAACTGTTTTTT
CDR3: CATRDFRDSREKLFF
size: -
D: TRBD1
V: TRBV19
J: TRBJ1-4

DNA: TGTGCCTCCCCGGGACAGGGAGCAGATGAAGCTTTCTTT
CDR3: CASPGQGADEAFF
size: -
D: TRBD1
V: TRBV30
J: TRBJ1-1

DNA: TGTGCCAGCAGCCGACGACAGAATAGCAATCAGCCCCAGCATTTT
CDR3: CASSRRQNSNQPQHF
size: -
D: -
V: TRBV5-6
J: TRBJ1-5

DNA: TGTGCCAGCAGCTTGCTCCAGACTAGCGGGAGCTACAATGAGCAGTTCTTC
CDR3: CASSLLQTSGSYNEQFF
size: -
D: TRBD2
V: TRBV5-8
J: TRBJ2-1

DNA: TGTGCCAGCAGTACGGGACTAGCGGAGACCCAGTACTTC
CDR3: CASSTGLAETQYF
size: -
D: TRBD2
V: TRBV27
J: TRBJ2-5

DNA: TGTGCCATCAGTGCTTCGACAGGGGGCGGCTATGGCTACACCTTC
CDR3: CAISASTGGGYGYTF
size: -
D: TRBD1
V: TRBV10-3
J: TRBJ1-2

DNA: TGTGCCAGCAGTGAACTCTATGGCTACACCTTC
CDR3: CASSELYGYTF
size: -
D: -
V: TRBV25-1
J: TRBJ1-2

DNA: TGTGCCAGCAGTCTACAGGGGGCCCCCGGGGAGCTGTTTTTT
CDR3: CASSLQGAPGELFF
size: -
D: TRBD1
V: TRBV28
J: TRBJ2-2

DNA: TGTGCCAGCAGCGTGGACGACAGGGAACTCTATGGCTACACCTTC
CDR3: CASSVDDRELYGYTF
size: -
D: TRBD1
V: TRBV9
J: TRBJ1-2

DNA: TGTGCCAGCAGTTTAACAGGACATCAGCCCCAGCATTTT
CDR3: CASSLTGHQPQHF
size: -
D: -
V: TRBV27
J: TRBJ1-5

DNA: TGCGCCAGCAGATTGGACCCGGGGGACACTGAAGCTTTCTTT
CDR3: CASRLDPGDTEAFF
size: -
D: -
V: TRBV10-1
J: TRBJ1-1

DNA: TGCGCCAGCAACAGGGAAGGCACAGATACGCAGTATTTT
CDR3: CASNREGTDTQYF
size: -
D: -
V: TRBV10-2
J: TRBJ2-3

DNA: TGTGCCAGCAGCCCCGGTATGGGCTTGAACACTGAAGCTTTCTTT
CDR3: CASSPGMGLNTEAFF
size: -
D: -
V: TRBV3-1/TRBV3-2
J: TRBJ1-1

DNA: TGTGCCAGCCAACCGGGCACAGATACGCAGTATTTT
CDR3: CASQPGTDTQYF
size: -
D: -
V: TRBV18
J: TRBJ2-3

DNA: TGTGCCAGCAGTTTATTGGGGGCTCGTCAGCCCCAGCATTTT
CDR3: CASSLLGARQPQHF
size: -
D: -
V: TRBV27
J: TRBJ1-5

DNA: TGTGCCAGCTCACTTGGCCTTACCTCCTACGAGCAGTACTTC
CDR3: CASSLGLTSYEQYF
size: -
D: -
V: TRBV18
J: TRBJ2-7

DNA: TGTGCCAGCATCCTCCTCTCTGGAAACACCATATATTTT
CDR3: CASILLSGNTIYF
size: -
D: -
V: TRBV2
J: TRBJ1-3

DNA: TGCGCCAGCAGCTTGAACGGGGGGAACACCGGGGAGCTGTTTTTT
CDR3: CASSLNGGNTGELFF
size: -
D: -
V: TRBV5-1
J: TRBJ2-2

DNA: TGTGCCAGCAGTGAATCTGCGGGGGGCACAGATACGCAGTATTTT
CDR3: CASSESAGGTDTQYF
size: -
D: TRBD2
V: TRBV6-1
J: TRBJ2-3

DNA: TGCGCCAGCAGCTTGGTAGGGGGCGACTATGGCTACACCTTC
CDR3: CASSLVGGDYGYTF
size: once
D: TRBD1
V: TRBV5-1
J: TRBJ1-2

DNA: TGTGCCAGCAGCGCCGGGACTAGCGTCTTCCGAGCCAAAAACATTCAGTACTTC
CDR3: CASSAGTSVFRAKNIQYF
size: -
D: TRBD2
V: TRBV5-6
J: TRBJ2-4

DNA: TGTGCCAGCAGTTACAGCGGGACTTATCAGCCCCAGCATTTT
CDR3: CASSYSGTYQPQHF
size: -
D: -
V: TRBV6-5
J: TRBJ1-5

DNA: TGTGCCAGCAGCTTAGACAGGGCTGGAAACACCATATATTTT
CDR3: CASSLDRAGNTIYF
size: few
D: -
V: TRBV7-8
J: TRBJ1-3

DNA: TGTGCCAGCAGCCCCCCGGGAAGGGTGGGCACTGAAGCTTTCTTT
CDR3: CASSPPGRVGTEAFF
size: -
D: -
V: TRBV7-8
J: TRBJ1-1

DNA: TGTGCCAGCAGTCCCAGGACTAGCGGATACAATGAGCAGTTCTTC
CDR3: CASSPRTSGYNEQFF
size: -
D: TRBD2
V: TRBV6-2/TRBV6-3
J: TRBJ2-1

DNA: TGTGCCAGCTCGCCGACAGGGGAGGATTCACCCCTCCACTTT
CDR3: CASSPTGEDSPLHF
size: -
D: TRBD1
V: TRBV18
J: TRBJ1-6

DNA: TGTGCCAGCAGTTATAGGGGCACCGGGGAGCTGTTTTTT
CDR3: CASSYRGTGELFF
size: -
D: -
V: TRBV12-3/TRBV12-4
J: TRBJ2-2

DNA: TGTGCCAGCAGCTTAGGACAGGGATTCTACGAGCAGTACTTC
CDR3: CASSLGQGFYEQYF
size: many
D: TRBD1
V: TRBV7-6
J: TRBJ2-7

DNA: TGCGCCAGCAGCCCACCTATACCCACTGGAAACACCATATATTTT
CDR3: CASSPPIPTGNTIYF
size: -
D: -
V: TRBV5-1
J: TRBJ1-3

DNA: TGTGCCAGCAGCCACCGACAGTCTCTATGGGGCTACACCTTC
CDR3: CASSHRQSLWGYTF
size: -
D: -
V: TRBV5-5
J: TRBJ1-2

DNA: TGTGCCAGCAGCTTGGGACAGGGGAAGATTCGGAATCAGCCCCAGCATTTT
CDR3: CASSLGQGKIRNQPQHF
size: few
D: TRBD1
V: TRBV5-6
J: TRBJ1-5

DNA: TGTGCCAGCAGCTTGCCCGGACTAGCGGAAGGGGGTGAGCAGTTCTTC
CDR3: CASSLPGLAEGGEQFF
size: few
D: TRBD2
V: TRBV5-4
J: TRBJ2-1

DNA: TGTGCCAGCAGCGTAGGGACAGAGAGGGGAAACACCATATATTTT
CDR3: CASSVGTERGNTIYF
size: -
D: -
V: TRBV9
J: TRBJ1-3

DNA: TGTGCCACCAGTGACCCACAGGTCACCGGGGAGCTGTTTTTT
CDR3: CATSDPQVTGELFF
size: -
D: -
V: TRBV24-1
J: TRBJ2-2

DNA: TGTGCCATCAGTGACCAGGGCTCGGGCTACACCTTC
CDR3: CAISDQGSGYTF
size: -
D: -
V: TRBV10-3
J: TRBJ1-2

DNA: TGTGCCAGCTCACCGAGGGTCCAAAGCGACTATGGCTACACCTTC
CDR3: CASSPRVQSDYGYTF
size: -
D: -
V: TRBV18
J: TRBJ1-2

DNA: TGTGCCAGCAGTTCACTAGCGGGGTACCCTACGGAGCAGTACTTC
CDR3: CASSSLAGYPTEQYF
size: -
D: TRBD2
V: TRBV27
J: TRBJ2-7

DNA: TGTGCCAGCAGCTTGGGACAGGGAACAACTAATGAAAAACTGTTTTTT
CDR3: CASSLGQGTTNEKLFF
size: once
D: TRBD1
V: TRBV5-4
J: TRBJ1-4

DNA: TGTGCCAGCAGCCTCCGGACAGGACCCTTAGAGGAGCAGTACTTC
CDR3: CASSLRTGPLEEQYF
size: -
D: TRBD1
V: TRBV3-1/TRBV3-2
J: TRBJ2-7

DNA: TGTGCCAGCAGCTTGGCGGGACAGGCGCAAGAGACCCAGTACTTC
CDR3: CASSLAGQAQETQYF
size: few
D: TRBD1
V: TRBV5-4
J: TRBJ2-5

DNA: TGTGCCAGCAGTTCTCCCCCCGGGGTTCGTACTCATGGCTACACCTTC
CDR3: CASSSPPGVRTHGYTF
size: -
D: -
V: TRBV28
J: TRBJ1-2

DNA: TGCAGCGTTGCCAGGGGGACCGGGGCCAACGTCCTGACTTTC
CDR3: CSVARGTGANVLTF
size: -
D: TRBD1
V: TRBV29-1
J: TRBJ2-6

DNA: TGTGCCAGCAGCCGCTATTCCGGGACAGCCTACAATGAGCAGTTCTTC
CDR3: CASSRYSGTAYNEQFF
size: -
D: TRBD1
V: TRBV14
J: TRBJ2-1

DNA: TGTGCCAGCAGTTTGACTAGCGGGGGGCGTGAGCAGTTCTTC
CDR3: CASSLTSGGREQFF
size: once
D: TRBD2
V: TRBV6-5
J: TRBJ2-1

DNA: TGCGCCAGCAGCTTGGGACGGGACTACGAGCAGTACTTC
CDR3: CASSLGRDYEQYF
size: few
D: -
V: TRBV5-1
J: TRBJ2-7

DNA: TGTGCCAGCAGTTTCGGGGGAGTTCAGCCCCAGCATTTT
CDR3: CASSFGGVQPQHF
size: -
D: -
V: TRBV27
J: TRBJ1-5

DNA: TGTGCCATCAGTCCACCGGCGGGGGGTATACAGTTCTTC
CDR3: CAISPPAGGIQFF
size: -
D: TRBD2
V: TRBV10-3
J: TRBJ2-1

DNA: TGTGCCAGCAGCAAGTCAGATGCAGAGCAGTTCTTC
CDR3: CASSKSDAEQFF
size: -
D: -
V: TRBV21-1
J: TRBJ2-1

DNA: TGTGCCAGCAGCGGGAGCTCCTATAATTCACCCCTCCACTTT
CDR3: CASSGSSYNSPLHF
size: few
D: -
V: TRBV16
J: TRBJ1-6

DNA: TGTGCCAGCAGTTTAGTACTTATGTCCGAGACATGGATGAACACTGAAGCTTTCTTT
CDR3: CASSLVLMSETWMNTEAFF
size: few
D: -
V: TRBV28
J: TRBJ1-1

DNA: TGCGCCAGCAGCTTGATGGGCTATAATGAAAAACTGTTTTTT
CDR3: CASSLMGYNEKLFF
size: -
D: -
V: TRBV5-1
J: TRBJ1-4